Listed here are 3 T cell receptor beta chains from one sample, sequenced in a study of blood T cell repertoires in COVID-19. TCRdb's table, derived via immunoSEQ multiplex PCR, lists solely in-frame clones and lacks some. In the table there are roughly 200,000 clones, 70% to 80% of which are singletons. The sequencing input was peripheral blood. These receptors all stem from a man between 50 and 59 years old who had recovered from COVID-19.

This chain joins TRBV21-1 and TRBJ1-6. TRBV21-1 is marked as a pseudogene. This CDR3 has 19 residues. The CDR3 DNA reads TGTGCCAGCAGCAAAGCCGGGTTTTTAATGAGTTCCTATAATTCACCCCTCCACTTT. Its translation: CASSKAGFLMSSYNSPLHF.

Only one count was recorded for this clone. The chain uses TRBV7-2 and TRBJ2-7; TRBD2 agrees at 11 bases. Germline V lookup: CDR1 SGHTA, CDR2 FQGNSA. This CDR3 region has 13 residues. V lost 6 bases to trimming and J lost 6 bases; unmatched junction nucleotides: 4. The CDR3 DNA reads TGTGCCAGCAGGACTAGCGGGAACGGCGAGCAGTACTTC. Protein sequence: CASRTSGNGEQYF.

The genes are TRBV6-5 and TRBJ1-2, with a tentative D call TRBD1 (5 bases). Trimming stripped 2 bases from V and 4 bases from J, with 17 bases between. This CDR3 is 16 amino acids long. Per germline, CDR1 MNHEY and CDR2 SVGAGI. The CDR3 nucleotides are TGTGCCAGCAGTTACGGTCAGGGAGGGACTATCTATGGCTACACCTTC. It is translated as CASSYGQGGTIYGYTF.